This TCR beta chain was documented in a study of CD8 T cells in Susac syndrome. Looked up from germline, CDR1 is MGHRA and CDR2 is YSYEKL. The CDR3 spans 18 residues. Trimming cost V 3 bases and J 4 bases; bases outside gene matches: 15. With random hexamers, reverse transcription was performed on about 0.45 to 1 ug of RNA. TCRdb itself ran the immunoSEQ multiplex PCR reads through MiXCR, one entry per CDR3 protein. Of approximately 120,000 distinct CDR3 sequences in the sample, around 90% were seen once. This clonotype originated in a human donor with multiple sclerosis. Sequenced: CD8+ T cells from PBMCs. The chain is built from TRBV4-1 and TRBJ2-3, with 8 bases matching TRBD2. The CDR3 nucleotides are TGCGCCAGCAGCCAGGCTTACGGGAGGGGGACGGGCTCAGATACGCAGTATTTT. It translates to CASSQAYGRGTGSDTQYF.